A selection of T cell receptor beta chains follows, all from one sample in a study of monozygotic twins with inflammatory bowel disease. One entry per CDR3 protein, without DNA, is what TCRdb gives after re-calling the 5' RACE reads. The repertoire shows roughly 200,000 distinct CDR3 sequences; the top ten hold 1.5% to 2%. The sequencing sample was made of blood. All receptors derive from a human donor with ulcerative colitis or Crohn's disease, or a healthy co-twin of an affected twin (not recorded which). The CDR3 runs from the conserved cysteine through the conserved F or W.

TRBJ1-4 TRBV12-3/TRBV12-4 CASTPSIFEKLFF
TRBJ2-2 TRBV5-1 CASSSGQNTGELFF
TRBJ2-3 TRBV5-1 CASSPQGGPPDTQYF
TRBJ2-1 TRBV5-1 CASSLGPRKEQFF
TRBJ2-2 TRBV24-1 CATSDGSRSTGELFF
TRBJ2-7 TRBV20-1 CSARDGQGLYEQYF
TRBJ1-4 TRBV12-3/TRBV12-4 CASSPLQGAGNEKLFF
TRBJ2-5 TRBV12-3/TRBV12-4 CASSFRGASETQYF
TRBJ2-1 TRBV7-2 CASSRGPASGAFEQFF
TRBJ1-1 TRBV7-2 CASSLEQRNTEAFF
TRBJ1-4 TRBV20-1 CSAVPEQGGEKLFF
TRBJ2-3 TRBV20-1 CSAISSSGTDTQYF
TRBJ2-4 TRBV5-1 CASSLVDNREGDIQYF
TRBJ1-1 TRBV12-3/TRBV12-4 CASTLTGGMNTEAFF
TRBJ2-1 TRBV7-9 CASSLVASGGQYNEQFF
TRBJ1-4 TRBV10-3 CAIQGGLGDEKLFF
TRBJ1-2 TRBV7-7 CASSQLGQVYGYTF
TRBJ2-2 TRBV15 CATSRDLDFAGELFF
TRBJ2-4 TRBV29-1 CSVEVGTGLAKNIQYF
TRBJ2-3 TRBV4-1 CASSQDGRTDTQYF
TRBJ1-1 TRBV6-5 CASGRTDTEAFF
TRBJ2-4 TRBV11-2 CASSVSGTPDIQYF
TRBJ2-3 TRBV5-6 CASRSLDAQYF
TRBJ1-2 TRBV29-1 CSARGAGDGYTF
TRBJ2-7 TRBV5-5 CASSLVGTSPREQYF
TRBJ1-1 TRBV5-4 CASSLTDNTEAFF
TRBJ1-5 TRBV7-9 CASSLAGFGQPQHF
TRBJ2-7 TRBV18 CASSRLGTGIHEQYF
TRBJ1-6 TRBV7-8 CASSLVRADLHNSPLHF
TRBJ2-3 TRBV29-1 CSVNPQGRTDTQYF
TRBJ2-1 TRBV7-9 CASRTLGGHYNEQFF
TRBJ2-1 TRBV18 CASSRGQGSYNEQFF
TRBJ2-4 TRBV10-3 CAISDSQGGNIQYF
TRBJ2-5 TRBV2 CASSPGQAQETQYF
TRBJ2-5 TRBV9 CASSSNRGGGETQYF
TRBJ2-3 TRBV29-1 CSVEAQGSGDTQYF
TRBJ2-3 TRBV20-1 CSARRLAGVTDTQYF
TRBJ1-3 TRBV6-2/TRBV6-3 CASRYTTGDGNTIYF
TRBJ1-5 TRBV18 CASSLSVNQPQHF
TRBJ2-1 TRBV20-1 CSARGPGGLWEQFF